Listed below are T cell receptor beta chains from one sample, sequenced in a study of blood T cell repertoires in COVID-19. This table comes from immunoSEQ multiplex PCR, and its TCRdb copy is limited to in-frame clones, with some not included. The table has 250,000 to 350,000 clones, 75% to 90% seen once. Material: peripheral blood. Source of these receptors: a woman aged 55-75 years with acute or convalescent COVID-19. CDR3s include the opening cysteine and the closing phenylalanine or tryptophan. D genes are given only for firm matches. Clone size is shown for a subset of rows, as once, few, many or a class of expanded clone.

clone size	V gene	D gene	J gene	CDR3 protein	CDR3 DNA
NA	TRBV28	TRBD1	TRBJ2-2	CASTGQGANTGELFF	TGTGCCAGCACCGGACAGGGAGCGAACACCGGGGAGCTGTTTTTT
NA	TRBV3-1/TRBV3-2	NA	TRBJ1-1	CASSQGGHTEAFF	TGTGCCAGCAGCCAAGGGGGCCACACTGAAGCTTTCTTT
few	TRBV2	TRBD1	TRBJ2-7	CASRGTGLGGQYF	TGTGCCAGCAGAGGGACAGGGCTTGGTGGGCAGTACTTC
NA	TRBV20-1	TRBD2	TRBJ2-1	CSASGLAGGRGEQFF	TGCAGTGCTAGTGGACTAGCGGGGGGCCGGGGTGAGCAGTTCTTC
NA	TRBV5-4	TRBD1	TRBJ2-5	CASSLDRGYQETQYF	TGTGCCAGCAGCTTGGACAGGGGGTACCAAGAGACCCAGTACTTC
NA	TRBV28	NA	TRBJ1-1	CASSSGTPEEYEAFF	TGTGCCAGCAGTTCCGGGACACCAGAAGAGTATGAAGCTTTCTTT
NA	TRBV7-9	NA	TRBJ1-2	CASSPRGAPYGYTF	TGTGCCAGCAGCCCGCGGGGCGCACCCTATGGCTACACCTTC
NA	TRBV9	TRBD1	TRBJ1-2	CASSEGQGPYGYTF	TGTGCCAGCAGCGAGGGACAGGGTCCCTATGGCTACACCTTC
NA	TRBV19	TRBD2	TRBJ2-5	CASSIWGLAGGAQYF	TGTGCCAGTAGTATTTGGGGACTAGCGGGAGGGGCCCAGTACTTC
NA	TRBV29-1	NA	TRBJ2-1	CSVAQGIASGEQFF	TGCAGCGTTGCCCAGGGAATAGCATCTGGTGAGCAGTTCTTC
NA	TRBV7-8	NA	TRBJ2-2	CASSLVLLNTGELFF	TGTGCCAGCAGCTTAGTCCTCCTGAACACCGGGGAGCTGTTTTTT
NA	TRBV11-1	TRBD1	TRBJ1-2	CASSPRDRGLVGYTF	TGTGCCAGCAGCCCTAGGGACAGGGGGCTCGTTGGCTACACCTTC
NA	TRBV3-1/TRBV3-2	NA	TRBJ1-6	CASSPLGSVDNSPLHF	TGTGCCAGCAGCCCTCTAGGCTCAGTTGATAATTCACCCCTCCACTTT
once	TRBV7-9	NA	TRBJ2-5	CASSNRDQETQYF	TGTGCCAGCAGCAACCGGGACCAAGAGACCCAGTACTTC
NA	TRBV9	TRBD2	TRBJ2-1	CASSVEYGEGLGIYNEQFF	TGTGCCAGCAGCGTAGAATATGGGGAGGGTCTGGGAATCTACAATGAGCAGTTCTTC
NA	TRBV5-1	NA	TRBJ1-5	CASSSQGGNQPQHF	TGCGCCAGCAGTTCCCAGGGTGGCAATCAGCCCCAGCATTTT
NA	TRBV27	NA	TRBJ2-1	CASSSPRGGWDNEQFF	TGTGCCAGCAGTTCCCCGAGGGGGGGTTGGGACAATGAGCAGTTCTTC
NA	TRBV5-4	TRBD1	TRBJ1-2	CASSLTGPGYTF	TGTGCCAGCAGCCTGACAGGGCCTGGCTACACCTTC
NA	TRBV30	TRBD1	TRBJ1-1	CAWSVKYRGQTEAFF	TGTGCCTGGAGTGTAAAGTACAGGGGGCAAACTGAAGCTTTCTTT
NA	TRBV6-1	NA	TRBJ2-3	CASRAGVTDTQYF	TGTGCCAGCAGGGCAGGTGTAACAGATACGCAGTATTTT
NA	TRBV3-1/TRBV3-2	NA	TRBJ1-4	CASSQEFREGAATNEKLFF	TGTGCCAGCAGCCAAGAGTTTAGAGAGGGAGCAGCAACTAATGAAAAACTGTTTTTT
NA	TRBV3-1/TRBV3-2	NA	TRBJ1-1	CASSQVTLGFRPSTEAFF	TGTGCCAGCAGCCAAGTGACCCTCGGGTTCCGACCCAGCACTGAAGCTTTCTTT
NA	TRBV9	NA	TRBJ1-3	CASSVEAALSSGNTIYF	TGTGCCAGCAGCGTAGAGGCGGCTTTGAGCTCTGGAAACACCATATATTTT
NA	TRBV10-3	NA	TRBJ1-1	CAISEWKAGVSTEAFF	TGTGCCATCAGTGAGTGGAAGGCAGGGGTTAGCACTGAAGCTTTCTTT
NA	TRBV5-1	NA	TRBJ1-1	CASSLYFKGPAEAFF	TGCGCCAGCAGCTTGTATTTCAAGGGGCCTGCTGAAGCTTTCTTT
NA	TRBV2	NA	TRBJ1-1	CASSEGWDMNTEAFF	TGTGCCAGCAGTGAAGGGTGGGACATGAACACTGAAGCTTTCTTT
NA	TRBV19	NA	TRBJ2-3	CASSLGRGFTDTQYF	TGTGCCAGTAGTCTGGGCAGGGGTTTCACAGATACGCAGTATTTT
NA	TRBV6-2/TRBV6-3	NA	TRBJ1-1	CASSLEVPWQTEAFF	TGTGCCAGCAGTCTAGAGGTCCCCTGGCAGACTGAAGCTTTCTTT
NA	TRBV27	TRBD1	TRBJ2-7	CASSSGGSSYEQYF	TGTGCCAGCAGTTCAGGGGGTAGCTCCTACGAGCAGTACTTC
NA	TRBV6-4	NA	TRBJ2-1	CASRGGAHNEQFF	TGTGCCAGCAGAGGAGGGGCCCACAATGAGCAGTTCTTC
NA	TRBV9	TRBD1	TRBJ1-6	CASSGGTGYNSPLHF	TGTGCCAGCAGCGGCGGGACAGGGTATAATTCACCCCTCCACTTT
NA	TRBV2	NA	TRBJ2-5	CASSDMNRGGETQYF	TGTGCCAGCAGTGACATGAACAGGGGGGGAGAGACCCAGTACTTC
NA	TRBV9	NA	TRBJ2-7	CASSLSGLENFHEQYF	TGTGCCAGCAGCCTATCAGGGCTAGAAAATTTCCACGAGCAGTACTTC
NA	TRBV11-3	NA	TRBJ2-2	CASSLGQGGGGELFF	TGTGCCAGCAGCCTAGGGCAGGGAGGTGGCGGGGAGCTGTTTTTT
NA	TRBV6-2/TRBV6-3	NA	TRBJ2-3	CASSSTQTSTDTQYF	TGTGCCAGCAGTTCAACGCAAACTAGCACAGATACGCAGTATTTT
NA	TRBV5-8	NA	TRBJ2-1	CASSLRGHSYNEQFF	TGTGCCAGCAGCTTGAGGGGTCACTCCTACAATGAGCAGTTCTTC
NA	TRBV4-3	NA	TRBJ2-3	CASSPWRGDTQYF	TGCGCCAGCAGCCCATGGAGAGGGGATACGCAGTATTTT
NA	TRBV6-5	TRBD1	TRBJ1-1	CASRDRAFTEAFF	TGTGCCAGCAGAGACAGGGCTTTCACTGAAGCTTTCTTT
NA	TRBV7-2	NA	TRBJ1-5	CASSRGNQPQHF	TGTGCCAGCTCGAGGGGCAATCAGCCCCAGCATTTT
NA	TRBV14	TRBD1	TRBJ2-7	CASSQDGTEGLLQYF	TGTGCCAGCAGCCAAGATGGGACAGAGGGTTTGCTGCAGTACTTC
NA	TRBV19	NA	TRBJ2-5	CASSIRTGETQYF	TGTGCCAGTAGTATCCGTACGGGGGAGACCCAGTACTTC
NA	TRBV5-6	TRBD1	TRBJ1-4	CASSLPGGNEKLFF	TGTGCCAGCAGCTTGCCAGGGGGTAATGAAAAACTGTTTTTT
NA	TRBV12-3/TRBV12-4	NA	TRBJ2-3	CASGGTDTQYF	TGTGCCAGCGGGGGGACAGATACGCAGTATTTT
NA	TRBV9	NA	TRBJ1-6	CASSVGGSSSPLHF	TGTGCCAGCAGCGTAGGGGGCTCTTCTTCACCCCTCCACTTT
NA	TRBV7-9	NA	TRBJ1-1	CASSLVGRENTEAFF	TGTGCCAGCAGCTTAGTGGGCAGGGAGAACACTGAAGCTTTCTTT
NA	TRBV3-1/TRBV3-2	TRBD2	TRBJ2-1	CASSQLAGGPSYNEQFF	TGTGCCAGCAGCCAACTAGCGGGAGGGCCTTCCTACAATGAGCAGTTCTTC
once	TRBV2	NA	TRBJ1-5	CASSRTVSNQPQHF	TGTGCCAGCAGTCGGACAGTTAGCAATCAGCCCCAGCATTTT
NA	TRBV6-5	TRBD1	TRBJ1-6	CASRATGPEGSPLHF	TGTGCCAGCAGAGCGACAGGGCCCGAGGGTTCACCCCTCCACTTT
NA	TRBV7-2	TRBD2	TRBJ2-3	CASSPGLAGPTDTQYF	TGTGCCAGCAGCCCGGGACTAGCGGGCCCCACAGATACGCAGTATTTT
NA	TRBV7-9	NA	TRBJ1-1	CASSLALGEANTEAFF	TGTGCCAGCAGCTTAGCGCTCGGGGAGGCGAACACTGAAGCTTTCTTT
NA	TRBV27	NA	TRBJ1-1	CASSFSGVNTEAFF	TGTGCCAGCAGTTTTTCAGGGGTGAACACTGAAGCTTTCTTT
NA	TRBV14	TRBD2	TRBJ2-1	CASSQEVLAASYNEQFF	TGTGCCAGCAGCCAAGAGGTCCTAGCGGCTTCCTACAATGAGCAGTTCTTC
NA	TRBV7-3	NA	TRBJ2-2	CASSPGDTGELFF	TGTGCCAGCAGCCCAGGGGACACCGGGGAGCTGTTTTTT
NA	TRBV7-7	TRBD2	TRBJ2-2	CASSLRGASGRPLDTGELFF	TGTGCTAGCAGCCTACGGGGGGCTAGCGGGAGACCCTTGGACACCGGGGAGCTGTTTTTT
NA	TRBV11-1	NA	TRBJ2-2	CASSLTGELFF	TGTGCCAGCAGCCTCACCGGGGAGCTGTTTTTT
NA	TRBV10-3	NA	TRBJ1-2	CAISEFELASGYTF	TGTGCCATCAGTGAGTTTGAACTTGCGAGCGGCTACACCTTC
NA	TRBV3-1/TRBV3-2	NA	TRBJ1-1	CASSQDPGIRTEAFF	TGTGCCAGCAGCCAAGACCCAGGGATCCGCACTGAAGCTTTCTTT
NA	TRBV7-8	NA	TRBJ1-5	CASSLIGLSNQPQHF	TGTGCCAGCAGCTTAATCGGACTTAGCAATCAGCCCCAGCATTTT